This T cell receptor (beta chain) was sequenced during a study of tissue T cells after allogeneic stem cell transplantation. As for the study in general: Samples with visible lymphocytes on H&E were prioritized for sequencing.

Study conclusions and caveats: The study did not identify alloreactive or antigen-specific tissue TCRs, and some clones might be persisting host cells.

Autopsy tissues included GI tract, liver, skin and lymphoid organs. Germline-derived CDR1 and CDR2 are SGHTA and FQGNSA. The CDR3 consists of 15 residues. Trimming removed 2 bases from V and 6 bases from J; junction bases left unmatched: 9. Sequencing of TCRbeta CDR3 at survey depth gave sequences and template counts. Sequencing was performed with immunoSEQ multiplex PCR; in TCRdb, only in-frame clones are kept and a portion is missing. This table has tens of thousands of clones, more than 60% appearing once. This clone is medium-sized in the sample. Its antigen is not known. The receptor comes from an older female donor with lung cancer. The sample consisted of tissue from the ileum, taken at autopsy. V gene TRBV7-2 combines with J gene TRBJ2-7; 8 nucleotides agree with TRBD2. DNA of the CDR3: TGTGCCAGCAGCTTATTGGGGCGGGGGGATCTCGAGCAGTACTTC. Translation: CASSLLGRGDLEQYF.